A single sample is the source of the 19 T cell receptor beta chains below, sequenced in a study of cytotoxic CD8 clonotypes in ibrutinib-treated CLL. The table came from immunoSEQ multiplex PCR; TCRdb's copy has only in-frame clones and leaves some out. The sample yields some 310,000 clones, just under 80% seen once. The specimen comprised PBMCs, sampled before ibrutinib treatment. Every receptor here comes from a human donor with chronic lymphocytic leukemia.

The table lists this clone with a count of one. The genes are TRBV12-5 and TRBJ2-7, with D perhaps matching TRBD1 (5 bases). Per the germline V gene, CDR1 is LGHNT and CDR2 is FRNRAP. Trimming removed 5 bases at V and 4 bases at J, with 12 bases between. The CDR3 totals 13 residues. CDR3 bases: TGTGCTAGTGGTCTTCCAGGGCTATACGAGCAGTACTTC. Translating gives CASGLPGLYEQYF.

The CDR3 sequence: CASSISGSHEQYF. The CDR3 DNA sequence: TGTGCCAGTAGTATCTCTGGTTCCCACGAGCAGTACTTC. The chain links TRBV19 to TRBJ2-7; no clear D gene. The V gene lost 3 bases and the J gene lost 5 bases, with 11 bases spanning the gap. The CDR3 contains 13 residues. CDR1 is LNHDA and CDR2 is SQIVND in the germline V gene (reference sequence). Based on the CDR3 plus reference TRBV19 and TRBJ2-7, the full variable domain is DGGITQSPKYLFRKEGQNVTLSCEQNLNHDAMYWYRQDPGQGLRLIYYSQIVNDFQKGDIAEGYSVSREKKESFPLTVTSAQKNPTAFYLCASSISGSHEQYFGPGTRLTVT.

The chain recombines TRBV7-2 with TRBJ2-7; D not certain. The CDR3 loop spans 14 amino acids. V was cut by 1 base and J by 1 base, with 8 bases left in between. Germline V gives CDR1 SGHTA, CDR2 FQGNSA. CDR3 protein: CASSLGLLSYEQYF. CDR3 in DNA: TGTGCCAGCAGCTTAGGGCTACTTTCCTACGAGCAGTACTTC.

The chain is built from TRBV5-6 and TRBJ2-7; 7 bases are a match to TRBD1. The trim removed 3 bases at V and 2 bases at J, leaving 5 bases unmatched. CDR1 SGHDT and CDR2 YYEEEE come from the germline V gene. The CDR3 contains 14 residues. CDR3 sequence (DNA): TGTGCCAGCAGCTATGGGACAGCAGCCTACGAGCAGTACTTC. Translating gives CASSYGTAAYEQYF.

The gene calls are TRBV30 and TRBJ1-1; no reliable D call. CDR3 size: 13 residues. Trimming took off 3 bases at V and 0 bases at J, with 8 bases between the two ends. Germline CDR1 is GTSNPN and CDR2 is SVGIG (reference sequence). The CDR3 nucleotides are TGTGCCTGGAGCAGAGGGTTGAACACTGAAGCTTTCTTT. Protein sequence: CAWSRGLNTEAFF.

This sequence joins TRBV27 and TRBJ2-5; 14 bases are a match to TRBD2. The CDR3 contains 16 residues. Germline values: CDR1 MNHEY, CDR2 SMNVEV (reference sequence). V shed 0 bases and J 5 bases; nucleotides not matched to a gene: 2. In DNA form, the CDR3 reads TGTGCCAGCAGTTTATCTTGGACTAGCGGGAGGGAGACCCAGTACTTC. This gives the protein CASSLSWTSGRETQYF.

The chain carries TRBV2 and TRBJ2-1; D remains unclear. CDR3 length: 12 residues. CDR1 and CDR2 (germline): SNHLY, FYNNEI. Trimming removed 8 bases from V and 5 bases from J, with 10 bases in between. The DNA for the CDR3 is TGTGCCAGCCGCGACGAGAACAATGAGCAGTTCTTC. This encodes CASRDENNEQFF.

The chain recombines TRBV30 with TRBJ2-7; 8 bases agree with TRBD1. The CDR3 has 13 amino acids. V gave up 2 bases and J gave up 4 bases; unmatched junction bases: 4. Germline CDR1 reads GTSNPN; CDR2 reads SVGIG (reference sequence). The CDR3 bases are TGTGCCTGGAGTAGGTACAGGGGGTACGAGCAGTACTTC. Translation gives CAWSRYRGYEQYF.

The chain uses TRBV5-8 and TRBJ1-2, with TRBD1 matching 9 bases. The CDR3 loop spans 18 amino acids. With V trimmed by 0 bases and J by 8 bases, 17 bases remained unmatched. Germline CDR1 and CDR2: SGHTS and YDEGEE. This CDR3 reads CASSLDGTGSLYARGYTF. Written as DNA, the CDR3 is TGTGCCAGCAGCTTGGACGGGACAGGGAGCTTATACGCGAGGGGCTACACCTTC.

Here the CDR3 reads CASNGQADIQYF. The CDR3 nucleotides read TGTGCCAGCAACGGTCAGGCGGACATTCAGTACTTC. The J gene is TRBJ2-4, the V gene TRBV6-5; D is undetermined. The CDR3 length is 12 residues. The V and J ends lost 7 bases and 8 bases respectively, with 12 bases between them. Germline assignment: CDR1 MNHEY and CDR2 SVGAGI.

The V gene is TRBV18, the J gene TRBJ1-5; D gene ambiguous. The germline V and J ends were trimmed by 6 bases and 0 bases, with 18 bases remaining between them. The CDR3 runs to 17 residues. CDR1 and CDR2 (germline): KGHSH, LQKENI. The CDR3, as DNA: TGTGCCAGCTCCCAAAGTGGTATCCACTATAGCAATCAGCCCCAGCATTTT. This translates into CASSQSGIHYSNQPQHF.

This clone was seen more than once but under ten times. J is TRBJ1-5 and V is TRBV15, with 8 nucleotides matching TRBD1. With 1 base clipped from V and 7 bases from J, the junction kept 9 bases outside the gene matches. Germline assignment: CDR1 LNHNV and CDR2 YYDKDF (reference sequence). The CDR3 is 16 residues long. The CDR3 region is CATSRGDRIFGQPQHF. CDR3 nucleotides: TGTGCCACCAGCAGAGGGGACAGGATCTTTGGCCAGCCCCAGCATTTT.

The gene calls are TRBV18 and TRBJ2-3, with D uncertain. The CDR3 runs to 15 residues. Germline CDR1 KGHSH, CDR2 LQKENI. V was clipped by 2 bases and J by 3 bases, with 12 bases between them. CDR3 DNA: TGTGCCAGCTCACCAAATAGCCTCTTAACAGATACGCAGTATTTT. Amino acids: CASSPNSLLTDTQYF.

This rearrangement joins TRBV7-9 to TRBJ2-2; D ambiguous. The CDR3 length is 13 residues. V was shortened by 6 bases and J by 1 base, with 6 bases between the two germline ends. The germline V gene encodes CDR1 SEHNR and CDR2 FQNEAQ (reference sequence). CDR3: CASSRMNTGELFF. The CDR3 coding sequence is TGTGCCAGCAGTCGAATGAACACCGGGGAGCTGTTTTTT.

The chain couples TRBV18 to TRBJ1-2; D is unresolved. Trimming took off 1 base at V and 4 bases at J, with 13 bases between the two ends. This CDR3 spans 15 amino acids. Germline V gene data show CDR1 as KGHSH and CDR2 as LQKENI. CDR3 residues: CASSPRPEKGYGYTF. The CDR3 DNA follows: TGTGCCAGCTCACCACGCCCAGAAAAGGGCTATGGCTACACCTTC.

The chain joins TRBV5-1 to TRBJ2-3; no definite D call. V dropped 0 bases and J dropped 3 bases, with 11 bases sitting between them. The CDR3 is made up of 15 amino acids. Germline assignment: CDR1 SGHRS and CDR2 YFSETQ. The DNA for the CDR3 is TGCGCCAGCAGCTTGGCCAGTTTCGAAACAGATACGCAGTATTTT. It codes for CASSLASFETDTQYF.

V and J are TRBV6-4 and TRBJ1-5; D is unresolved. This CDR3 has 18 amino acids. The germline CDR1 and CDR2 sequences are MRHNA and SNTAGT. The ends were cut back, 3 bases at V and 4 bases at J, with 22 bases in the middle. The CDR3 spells CASSDRHNRFLRNQPQHF. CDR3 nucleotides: TGTGCCAGCAGTGATCGCCACAACCGTTTTCTCCGGAATCAGCCCCAGCATTTT.

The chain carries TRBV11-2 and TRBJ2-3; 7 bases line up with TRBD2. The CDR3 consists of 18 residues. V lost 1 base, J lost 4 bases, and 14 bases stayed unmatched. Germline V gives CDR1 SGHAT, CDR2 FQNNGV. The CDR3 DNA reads TGTGCCAGCAGCTTAGGTCTAGCGGTCGGGGAATGGTCAGATACGCAGTATTTT. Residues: CASSLGLAVGEWSDTQYF. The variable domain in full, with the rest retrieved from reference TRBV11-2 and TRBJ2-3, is EAGVAQSPRYKIIEKRQSVAFWCNPISGHATLYWYQQILGQGPKLLIQFQNNGVVDDSQLPKDRFSAERLKGVDSTLKIQPAKLEDSAVYLCASSLGLAVGEWSDTQYFGPGTRLTVL.

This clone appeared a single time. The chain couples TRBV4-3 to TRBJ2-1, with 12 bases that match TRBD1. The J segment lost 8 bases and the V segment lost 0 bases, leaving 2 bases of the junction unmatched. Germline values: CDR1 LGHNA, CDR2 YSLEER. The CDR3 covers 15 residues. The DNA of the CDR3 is TGCGCCAGCAGCCAAGAGGGACAGGGGGCCCATGAGCAGTTCTTC. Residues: CASSQEGQGAHEQFF.